These 10 T cell receptor beta chains originate from one sample sequenced in a study of blood T cell repertoires in COVID-19. TCRdb's table, derived via immunoSEQ multiplex PCR, lists solely in-frame clones and lacks some. This sample has 250,000 to 300,000 clones, with approximately 85% found just once. The material sequenced was peripheral blood. The receptor source for this set is a woman aged 25-40 years with acute or convalescent COVID-19.

The chain uses TRBV5-1 and TRBJ2-5; TRBD1 matches at 9 bases. V gave up 5 bases and J gave up 5 bases; unmatched junction bases: 4. Germline values: CDR1 SGHRS, CDR2 YFSETQ. There are 13 residues in the CDR3. DNA of the CDR3: TGCGCCAGCAGGGACAGGGGAGGGGAGACCCAGTACTTC. The encoded protein is CASRDRGGETQYF.

Here the CDR3 reads CATKLSGKTYNEQFF. CDR3 nucleotides: TGTGCCACCAAACTTAGCGGGAAGACCTACAATGAGCAGTTCTTC. The chain combines TRBV25-1 with TRBJ2-1; 8 bases are a match to TRBD2. The length of the CDR3 is 15 residues. V was pared by 10 bases and J by 2 bases, with 10 bases of the junction left unmatched. From germline, CDR1 is MGHDK and CDR2 SYGVNS.

V gene TRBV11-2 combines with J gene TRBJ1-2; the match to TRBD1 covers 10 bases. V trimming: 5 bases; J trimming: 0 bases; junction bases outside the gene matches: 12. Germline V gene sequence: CDR1 SGHAT, CDR2 FQNNGV. The CDR3 consists of 18 residues. CDR3 nucleotides: TGTGCCAGCAGCATTATGGGACAGGGGATTACACCTAACTATGGCTACACCTTC. It codes for CASSIMGQGITPNYGYTF.

This clone was seen a single time. This chain uses TRBV7-2 with TRBJ2-3; D might be TRBD2 (6 bases). This CDR3 spans 15 amino acids. The germline CDR1 and CDR2 sequences are SGHTA and FQGNSA. Trimming took off 4 bases at V and 4 bases at J, with 15 bases between the two ends. CDR3 loop: CASSSDSGGADTQYF. As DNA, the CDR3 is TGTGCCAGCAGCTCAGATTCAGGAGGGGCAGATACGCAGTATTTT.

The chain combines TRBV11-2 with TRBJ2-7, with D possibly TRBD2 on 6 matching bases. CDR3 length equals 14 residues. The V gene lost 3 bases and the J gene lost 3 bases, with 12 bases spanning the gap. Germline V gives CDR1 SGHAT, CDR2 FQNNGV. The chain's CDR3 is CASSLGSGIYEQYF. CDR3 in DNA: TGTGCCAGCAGCTTGGGTAGCGGAATCTACGAGCAGTACTTC.

CDR3 sequence reads: CASSLGWQGNTEAFF. The CDR3, as DNA: TGTGCCAGCAGTTTAGGGTGGCAGGGGAACACTGAAGCTTTCTTT. This chain connects TRBV28 to TRBJ1-1, with D possibly matching TRBD1 (5 bases). The CDR3 spans 15 residues. V was clipped by 2 bases and J by 1 base, with 11 bases between them. CDR1 and CDR2 from the germline V gene are MDHEN and SYDVKM.

V is TRBV5-1 and J is TRBJ1-1; unclear D gene. Germline V gene sequence: CDR1 SGHRS, CDR2 YFSETQ. Deletions cut 4 bases from V and 4 bases from J, with 29 bases between. The CDR3 consists of 19 residues. The CDR3 protein is CASSLLSGSLRILGTEAFF. CDR3 nucleotides: TGCGCCAGCAGCCTGCTCTCCGGGAGCCTTCGGATTCTGGGCACTGAAGCTTTCTTT.

The J gene is TRBJ2-4, the V gene TRBV19; tentatively, D is TRBD2 (5 bases). In germline, CDR1 is LNHDA, CDR2 SQIVND (reference sequence). The CDR3 is 13 amino acids. V shed 6 bases and J shed 8 bases, with 14 bases lying between them. The CDR3 DNA is TGTGCCAGTAGCGAGGGCAGGAGTTACATTCAGTACTTC. Amino acid sequence: CASSEGRSYIQYF.

This chain uses TRBV4-3 with TRBJ2-1, with D hard to call. Germline V gives CDR1 LGHNA, CDR2 YSLEER. The CDR3 length is 17 residues. V was shortened by 0 bases and J by 5 bases, with 17 bases between the two germline ends. CDR3 sequence reads: CASSQDLLVTFNNEQFF. In nucleotides, the CDR3 is TGCGCCAGCAGCCAAGATCTTTTAGTTACTTTTAACAATGAGCAGTTCTTC.

The chain joins TRBV19 to TRBJ2-3; 10 bases map to TRBD2. The CDR3 is 21 residues long. Germline loops: CDR1 LNHDA, CDR2 SQIVND (reference sequence). V lost 0 bases to trimming and J lost 0 bases; unmatched junction nucleotides: 15. CDR3 region: CASSIEVVRSSGSLSTDTQYF. The CDR3 DNA follows: TGTGCCAGTAGTATAGAGGTCGTCCGGTCTAGCGGGAGCCTTAGCACAGATACGCAGTATTTT.